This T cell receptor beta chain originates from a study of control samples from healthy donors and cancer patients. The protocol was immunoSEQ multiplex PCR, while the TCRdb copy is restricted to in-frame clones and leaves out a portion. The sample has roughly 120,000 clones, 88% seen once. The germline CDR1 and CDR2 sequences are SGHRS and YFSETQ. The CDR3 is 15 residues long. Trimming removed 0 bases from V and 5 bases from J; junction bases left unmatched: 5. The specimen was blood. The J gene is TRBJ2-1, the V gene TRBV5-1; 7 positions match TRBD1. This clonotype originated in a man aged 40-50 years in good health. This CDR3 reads CASSLGTGRNNEQFF. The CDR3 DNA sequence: TGCGCCAGCAGCTTGGGGACAGGACGGAACAATGAGCAGTTCTTC.